Below, 19 T cell receptor beta chains from the same sample are listed, as sequenced in a study of blood T cell repertoires in COVID-19. TCRdb keeps only in-frame clones here, not all; method: immunoSEQ multiplex PCR. The sample yields approximately 100,000 clones, approximately 84% seen once. The sample taken for sequencing was peripheral blood. These receptors were collected from a man between 65 and 85 years old with acute or convalescent COVID-19.

The rearrangement uses TRBV7-2 and TRBJ1-5; possibly TRBD1 for D (6 bases). Trimming stripped 5 bases from V and 4 bases from J, with 9 bases between. This CDR3 has 13 residues. Per the germline V gene, CDR1 is SGHTA and CDR2 is FQGNSA. CDR3 loop: CASSQTGNQPQHF. CDR3 sequence (DNA): TGTGCCAGCAGCCAAACAGGGAATCAGCCCCAGCATTTT.

A single count supports this clone. The rearrangement links TRBV30 to TRBJ1-2; D gene uncertain. CDR1 and CDR2 (germline): GTSNPN, SVGIG (reference sequence). CDR3 length equals 14 residues. The V and J ends lost 1 base and 0 bases respectively, with 9 bases between them. The CDR3 here is CAWSGQRANYGYTF. Here the CDR3 DNA reads TGTGCCTGGAGTGGTCAGCGAGCTAACTATGGCTACACCTTC.

This clone occurred once. The chain uses TRBV7-8 and TRBJ2-1; TRBD2 agrees at 10 bases. The CDR3 loop spans 15 amino acids. The germline CDR1 and CDR2 sequences are SGHVS and FQNEAQ. Trimming cost V 3 bases and J 6 bases; bases outside gene matches: 5. DNA for the CDR3: TGTGCCAGCAGCTTTCTAGCGGGAGTCTTCAATGAGCAGTTCTTC. This sequence encodes CASSFLAGVFNEQFF.

The genes are TRBV15 and TRBJ2-5; 11 positions match TRBD2. Looked up from germline, CDR1 is LNHNV and CDR2 is YYDKDF (reference sequence). The CDR3 is 16 residues long. V dropped 1 base and J dropped 2; count of bases not matched to a gene: 3. As DNA, the CDR3 is TGTGCCACCAGCAGAGGATGGACTAGCGGGCAAGAGACCCAGTACTTC. It encodes CATSRGWTSGQETQYF.

This clone came up a few times. This rearrangement joins TRBV21-1 to TRBJ1-2; the DNA was not compared with TRBD1, the D call given in the table. TRBV21-1 is shown as a pseudogene. The CDR3 consists of 15 residues. CDR3 sequence reads: CASSKRELGVYGYTF. The CDR3 coding sequence is TGTGCCAGCAGCAAAAGGGAATTAGGGGTCTATGGCTACACCTTC.

The rearrangement joins TRBV27 to TRBJ2-1; 11 bases are shared with TRBD2. After removal of 6 bases from V and 5 bases from J, the junction contained 6 bases not matched to a gene. The CDR3 contains 15 residues. Germline loops: CDR1 MNHEY, CDR2 SMNVEV (reference sequence). Written as DNA, the CDR3 is TGTGCCAGCAGATACGGGACTAGCGGTAACAATGAGCAGTTCTTC. Its translation: CASRYGTSGNNEQFF.

The chain combines TRBV21-1 with TRBJ2-7; TRBD2 was called by the table and not checked on the DNA. TRBV21-1 is a pseudogene. The CDR3 extends over 11 amino acids. CDR3 sequence (DNA): TGTGCCAGCAACGGGTCCCACGAGCAGTACTTC. This codes for CASNGSHEQYF.

This clone is a singleton in its sample. J is TRBJ2-2 and V is TRBV30, with 7 bases lining up with TRBD1. Germline CDR1 reads GTSNPN; CDR2 reads SVGIG (reference sequence). Trimming cost V 0 bases and J 4 bases; bases outside gene matches: 8. CDR3 length: 16 amino acids. CDR3 in DNA: TGTGCCTGGAGTGTATTTCACAGGGGCAGCACCGGGGAGCTGTTTTTT. This codes for CAWSVFHRGSTGELFF. The variable domain in full, completed from reference TRBV30 and TRBJ2-2, reads SQTIHQWPATLVQPVGSPLSLECTVEGTSNPNLYWYRQAAGRGLQLLFYSVGIGQISSEVPQNLSASRPQDRQFILSSKKLLLSDSGFYLCAWSVFHRGSTGELFFGEGSRLTVL.

This rearrangement joins TRBV30 to TRBJ1-2, with D unclear. The germline gives CDR1 GTSNPN, CDR2 SVGIG (reference sequence). The CDR3 runs to 14 residues. Trimming stripped 0 bases from V and 0 bases from J, with 8 bases between. CDR3 sequence reads: CAWSVLRTNYGYTF. The DNA for the CDR3 is TGTGCCTGGAGTGTACTAAGGACTAACTATGGCTACACCTTC.

The rearrangement uses TRBV5-8 and TRBJ1-4, with D unclear. Deletions cut 1 base from V and 4 bases from J, with 5 bases between. The CDR3 is 13 amino acids. Looked up from germline, CDR1 is SGHTS and CDR2 is YDEGEE. The CDR3: CASSLHFNEKLFF. Written as DNA, the CDR3 is TGTGCCAGCAGCTTGCACTTTAATGAAAAACTGTTTTTT.

V and J are TRBV3-1 (or the pseudogene TRBV3-2) and TRBJ1-2; D gene ambiguous. The CDR3 has 14 residues. Trimming cost V 1 base and J 5 bases, with 11 bases left between them. Germline V gives CDR1 LGHDT, CDR2 YNNKEL (reference sequence). CDR3 nucleotide sequence: TGTGCCAGCAGCCAAGGTCCGAGCGGGTATGGCTACACCTTC. Amino acids: CASSQGPSGYGYTF.

This chain joins TRBV18 and TRBJ1-2; D perhaps matches TRBD1 (5 bases). There are 15 residues in the CDR3. Deletions cut 0 bases from V and 8 bases from J, with 16 bases between. CDR1 and CDR2 (germline): KGHSH, LQKENI. The CDR3 loop reads CASSPPVRQGGGYTF. The DNA for the CDR3 is TGTGCCAGCTCACCACCGGTACGCCAGGGCGGCGGCTACACCTTC.

The table lists this clone with a few counts. The J gene is TRBJ1-5, the V gene TRBV10-3; maybe TRBD1 (6 bases). The CDR3 loop spans 18 amino acids. Germline V gene lookup returns CDR1 ENHRY and CDR2 SYGVKD. With 0 bases removed from V and 2 bases from J, the gap between germline ends came to 17 bases. CDR3 DNA sequence: TGTGCCATCAGTGAGTCGATAGAAAACCCAGGGGGCAATCAGCCCCAGCATTTT. Residues: CAISESIENPGGNQPQHF.

DNA of the CDR3: TGCGCCAGCAGCCAAAAACTGGCTAGCGGGGGGATCACAGATACGCAGTATTTT. Its translation is CASSQKLASGGITDTQYF. The rearrangement uses TRBV4-1 and TRBJ2-3, with TRBD2 matching over 11 bases. Looked up from germline, CDR1 is MGHRA and CDR2 is YSYEKL. The V and J ends lost 2 bases and 2 bases, in that order; junction bases with no gene match: 9. This CDR3 spans 18 amino acids.

The chain recombines TRBV5-1 with TRBJ1-4; 8 bases line up with TRBD1. The V gene's germline CDR1 is SGHRS and CDR2 YFSETQ. The CDR3 length is 16 residues. V trimming: 0 bases; J trimming: 8 bases; junction bases outside the gene matches: 9. The CDR3 DNA reads TGCGCCAGCAGCTTGGGCCTAAACAGGGGGAAGGAAAAACTGTTTTTT. Translating it yields CASSLGLNRGKEKLFF. Supplemented by reference TRBV5-1 and TRBJ1-4, the full variable domain reads KAGVTQTPRYLIKTRGQQVTLSCSPISGHRSVSWYQQTPGQGLQFLFEYFSETQRNKGNFPGRFSGRQFSNSRSEMNVSTLELGDSALYLCASSLGLNRGKEKLFFGSGTQLSVL.

The rearrangement uses TRBV7-2 and TRBJ2-7; TRBD2 aligns across 9 bases. The germline gives CDR1 SGHTA, CDR2 FQGNSA. This CDR3 is built from 14 residues. V lost 6 bases to trimming and J lost 4 bases; unmatched junction nucleotides: 7. This CDR3 is CASSPAGGLYEQYF. The CDR3 DNA reads as TGTGCCAGCAGTCCAGCGGGAGGCCTGTACGAGCAGTACTTC.

This rearrangement joins TRBV5-1 to TRBJ2-5; D gene uncertain. This CDR3 comprises 13 residues. The germline gives CDR1 SGHRS, CDR2 YFSETQ. V was shortened by 4 bases and J by 0 bases, with 7 bases between the two germline ends. This CDR3 reads CASSLNYQETQYF. For the CDR3, the DNA is TGCGCCAGCAGCCTCAACTACCAAGAGACCCAGTACTTC.

The chain couples TRBV15 to TRBJ2-2; D ambiguous. Germline loops: CDR1 LNHNV, CDR2 YYDKDF (reference sequence). There are 12 residues in the CDR3. V gave up 3 bases and J gave up 5 bases, with 4 bases separating them. The CDR3 DNA sequence: TGTGCCACCAGCAGGTTAACCGGGGAGCTGTTTTTT. It yields the protein CATSRLTGELFF. The complete variable domain, with remaining parts taken from reference TRBV15 and TRBJ2-2, reads DAMVIQNPRYQVTQFGKPVTLSCSQTLNHNVMYWYQQKSSQAPKLLFHYYDKDFNNEADTPDNFQSRRPNTSFCFLDIRSPGLGDTAMYLCATSRLTGELFFGEGSRLTVL.

This sequence joins TRBV7-6 and TRBJ2-1; D perhaps matches TRBD2 (7 bases). The CDR3 totals 15 residues. The germline V and J ends were trimmed by 2 bases and 6 bases, with 14 bases remaining between them. In germline, CDR1 is SGHVS, CDR2 FNYEAQ. This chain's CDR3 is CASSLLGGPGNEQFF. The CDR3 DNA sequence: TGTGCCAGCAGCTTATTGGGGGGGCCTGGCAATGAGCAGTTCTTC.